This T cell receptor (beta chain) is drawn from a study of blood T cell repertoires in COVID-19. Study-level information: There were acute and convalescent COVID-19 samples, and they came from the United States, Italy and Spain. Nucleic acid was either cDNA or gDNA, and it came from T cells, B-cell-depleted T cells, or PBMCs.

The CDR3 loop spans 11 amino acids. Deletions cut 10 bases from V and 10 bases from J, with 14 bases between. From germline, CDR1 is MNHEY and CDR2 SVGAGI. As handled by the study authors: Reference gene primer amplification gave estimated nucleated cell counts. Some clones are missing from TCRdb's copy, which holds only in-frame ones; the method was immunoSEQ multiplex PCR. V, J and clone size derive from that table, while D and trimming were established from the DNA sequence. The table has over 300,000 clones, 90% seen once; the top ten hold around 7%. This TCR was recovered from a man between 18 and 35 years old with active or convalescent COVID-19. V gene TRBV6-5 combines with J gene TRBJ2-1; D might be TRBD2 (6 bases). The sequencing sample was made of peripheral blood. In nucleotides, the CDR3 is TGTGCCACCTGGAGGGCCGAGGAGCAGTTCTTC. Its protein product is CATWRAEEQFF.